This T cell receptor (beta chain) was captured by sequencing in a study of shared clonotypes between healthy human individuals. Assay execution proceeded at the deep level. Over several immunoSEQ plates, each subset's genomic DNA was distributed in even portions. The table came from immunoSEQ multiplex PCR; TCRdb's copy has only in-frame clones and leaves some out. This table holds some 2,500,000 clones, 80% to 95% found once. This clone showed up just once. The antigen is not known. Findings and limits, study-wide: Apart from blood, nothing was sampled; tissue repertoires likely differ. With several donors compared, 4.5% to 6.5% of naive CD4 clonotypes were shared.

Germline CDR1 is GTSNPN and CDR2 is SVGIG (reference sequence). J was trimmed by 15 bases and V by 2 bases; bases with no gene match: 5. The CDR3 runs to 12 residues. The chain couples TRBV30 to TRBJ2-1; 12 bases match TRBD2. The sequence derives from a man younger than 35 in good health. Some clones in this sample may be carry-over from other donors' samples. Sequenced material: naive CD4+ T cells from PBMCs. Sample subset: CD45RA+ positively selected. The CDR3 loop reads CAWSLAGGPRFF. Written as DNA, the CDR3 is TGTGCCTGGAGTCTAGCGGGAGGGCCTAGGTTCTTC. The variable domain in full, completed from reference TRBV30 and TRBJ2-1, reads SQTIHQWPATLVQPVGSPLSLECTVEGTSNPNLYWYRQAAGRGLQLLFYSVGIGQISSEVPQNLSASRPQDRQFILSSKKLLLSDSGFYLCAWSLAGGPRFFGPGTRLTVL.